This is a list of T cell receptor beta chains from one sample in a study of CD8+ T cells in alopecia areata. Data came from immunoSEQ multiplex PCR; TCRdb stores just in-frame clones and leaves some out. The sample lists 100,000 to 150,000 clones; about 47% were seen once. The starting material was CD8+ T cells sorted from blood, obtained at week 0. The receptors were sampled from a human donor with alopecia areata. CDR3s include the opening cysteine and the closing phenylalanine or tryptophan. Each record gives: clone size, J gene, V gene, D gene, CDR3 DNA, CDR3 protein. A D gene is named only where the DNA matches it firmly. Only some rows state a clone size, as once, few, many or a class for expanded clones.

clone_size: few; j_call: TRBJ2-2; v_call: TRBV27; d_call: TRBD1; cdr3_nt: TGTGCCAGCAGTTATCTCCCGGGACAGGCGGCCACCGGGGAGCTGTTTTTT; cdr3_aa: CASSYLPGQAATGELFF
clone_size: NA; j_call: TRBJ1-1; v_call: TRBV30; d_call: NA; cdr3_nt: TGTGCAAGTAGGGAGAGTAGGGCTGAAGCTTTCTTT; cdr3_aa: CASRESRAEAFF
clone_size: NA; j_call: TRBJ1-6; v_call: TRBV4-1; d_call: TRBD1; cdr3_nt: TGCGCCAGCAGCCAGGACAGGCCGAATTCACCCCTCCACTTT; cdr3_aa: CASSQDRPNSPLHF
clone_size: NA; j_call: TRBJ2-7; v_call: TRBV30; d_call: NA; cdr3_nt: TGTGCCTGGAGTGTAGGTGTAGGGGATGGCGAGCAGTACTTC; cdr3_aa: CAWSVGVGDGEQYF
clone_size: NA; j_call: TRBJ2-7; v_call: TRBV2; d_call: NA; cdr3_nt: TGTGCCAGCATATCGGGGATCACCTACGAGCAGTACTTC; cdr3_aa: CASISGITYEQYF
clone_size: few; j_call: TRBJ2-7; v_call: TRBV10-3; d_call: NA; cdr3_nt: TGTGCCATCAGTGAGTTTACGGGAATTGACGAGCAGTACTTC; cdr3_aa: CAISEFTGIDEQYF
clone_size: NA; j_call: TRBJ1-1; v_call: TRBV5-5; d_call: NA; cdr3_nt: TGTGCCAGCAGCTTGGAGGGGAACACTGAAGCTTTCTTT; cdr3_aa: CASSLEGNTEAFF
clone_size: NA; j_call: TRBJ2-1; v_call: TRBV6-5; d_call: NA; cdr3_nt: TGTGCCAGCAGTTGGGGTGATGAGCAGTTCTTC; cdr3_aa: CASSWGDEQFF
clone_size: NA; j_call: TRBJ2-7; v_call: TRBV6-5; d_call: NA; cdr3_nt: TGTGCCAGCAGTTCTGGACAGTCCTACGAGCAGTACTTC; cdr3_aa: CASSSGQSYEQYF
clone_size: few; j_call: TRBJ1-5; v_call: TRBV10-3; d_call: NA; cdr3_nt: TGTGCCATCAGTGAGTCGGGGCAGGGGATTAGTCAGCCCCAGCATTTT; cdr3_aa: CAISESGQGISQPQHF
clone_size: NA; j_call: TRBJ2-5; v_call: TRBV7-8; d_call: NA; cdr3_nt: TGTGCCACCTCATACCTTACAGGGTACGAGACCCAGTACTTC; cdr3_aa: CATSYLTGYETQYF
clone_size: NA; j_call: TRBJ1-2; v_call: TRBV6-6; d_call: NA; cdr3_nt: TGTGCCAGCAGTTACCGACGTGATGGCTACACCTTC; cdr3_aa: CASSYRRDGYTF
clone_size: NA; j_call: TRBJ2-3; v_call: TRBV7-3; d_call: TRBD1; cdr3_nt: TGTGCCAGCAGCTCGGGACAGGGAAGGTCAGATACGCAGTATTTT; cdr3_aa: CASSSGQGRSDTQYF
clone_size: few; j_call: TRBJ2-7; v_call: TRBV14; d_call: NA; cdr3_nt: TGTGCCAGCAGCCCCCACCCGGGCGAGCAGTACTTC; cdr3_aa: CASSPHPGEQYF
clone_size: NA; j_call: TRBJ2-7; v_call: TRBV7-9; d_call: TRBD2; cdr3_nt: TGTGCCAGCAGCTTAGTACCGGGGGACTACACATATGATGAGCAGTACTTC; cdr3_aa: CASSLVPGDYTYDEQYF
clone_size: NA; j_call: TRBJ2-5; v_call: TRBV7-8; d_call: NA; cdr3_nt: TGTGCCAGCAGCTCACCCGACAGCCAAGAGACCCAGTACTTC; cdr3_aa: CASSSPDSQETQYF
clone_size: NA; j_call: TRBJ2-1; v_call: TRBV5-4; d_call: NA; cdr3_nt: TGTGCCAGCAGCTTGTTCGAGGGGGGAAGCCTGGACAATGAGCAGTTCTTC; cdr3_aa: CASSLFEGGSLDNEQFF
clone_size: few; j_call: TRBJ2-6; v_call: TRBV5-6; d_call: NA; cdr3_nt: TGTGCCAGCAGCTTGGAATCCGTCTCTGGGGCCAACGTCCTGACTTTC; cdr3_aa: CASSLESVSGANVLTF
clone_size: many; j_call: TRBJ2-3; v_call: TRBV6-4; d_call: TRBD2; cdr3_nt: TGTGCCAGCAGTGAGACTAGCGGCACAGATACGCAGTATTTT; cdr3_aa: CASSETSGTDTQYF
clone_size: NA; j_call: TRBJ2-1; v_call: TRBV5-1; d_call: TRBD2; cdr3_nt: TGCGCCAGCAGCTTGGGGCGGGGGGACTACAATGAGCAGTTCTTC; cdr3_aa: CASSLGRGDYNEQFF
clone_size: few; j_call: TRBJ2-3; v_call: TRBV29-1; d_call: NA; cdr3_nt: TGCAGCGTTGTAGGGGGGGATGTAGATACGCAGTATTTT; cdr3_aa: CSVVGGDVDTQYF
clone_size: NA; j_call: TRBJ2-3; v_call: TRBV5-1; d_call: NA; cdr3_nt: TGCGCCAGCAGCTTGGCAAGGGCGGGGCGCACAGATACGCAGTATTTT; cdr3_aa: CASSLARAGRTDTQYF
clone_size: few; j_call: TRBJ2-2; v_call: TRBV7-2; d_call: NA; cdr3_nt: TGTGCCAGCAGCCAAGAGTTAGCGAATAGCGGGGAGCTGTTTTTT; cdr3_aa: CASSQELANSGELFF
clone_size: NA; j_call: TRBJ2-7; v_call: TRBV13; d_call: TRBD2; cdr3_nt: TGTGCCAGCAGCTTAGAATCTAGCGGGGGGCCCTACGAGCAGTACTTC; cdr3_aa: CASSLESSGGPYEQYF
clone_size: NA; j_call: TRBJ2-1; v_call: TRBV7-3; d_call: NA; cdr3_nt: TGTGCCAGCAGCACGTCCAACAATGAGCAGTTCTTC; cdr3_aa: CASSTSNNEQFF
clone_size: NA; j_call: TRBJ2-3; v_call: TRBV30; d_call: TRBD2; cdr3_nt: TGTGCCTGGAGTGTAGGGCGGGGGAGCACAGATACGCAGTATTTT; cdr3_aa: CAWSVGRGSTDTQYF
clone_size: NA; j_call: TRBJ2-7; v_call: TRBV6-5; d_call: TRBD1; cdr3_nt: TGTGCCAGCAGTTACCGGACAGGGAGCTCCTACGAGCAGTACTTC; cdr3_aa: CASSYRTGSSYEQYF
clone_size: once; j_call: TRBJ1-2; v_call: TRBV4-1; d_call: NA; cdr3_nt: TGCGCCAGCAGCCAAATCAGTGGGGCCAACTATGGCTACACCTTC; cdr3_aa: CASSQISGANYGYTF
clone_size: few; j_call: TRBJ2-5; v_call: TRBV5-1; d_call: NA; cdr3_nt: TGCGCCAGCAGCAGTGGTGCAGGGAGGCAAGAGACCCAGTACTTC; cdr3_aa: CASSSGAGRQETQYF
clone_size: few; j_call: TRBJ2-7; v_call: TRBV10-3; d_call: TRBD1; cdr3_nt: TGTGCCATCGGCGCCCCGGGGGACAGGGGATACGAGCAGTACTTC; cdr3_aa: CAIGAPGDRGYEQYF
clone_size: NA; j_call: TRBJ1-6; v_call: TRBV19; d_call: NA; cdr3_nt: TGTGCCAGTAGGCGCGGAGGATCCAATTCACCCCTCCACTTT; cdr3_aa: CASRRGGSNSPLHF
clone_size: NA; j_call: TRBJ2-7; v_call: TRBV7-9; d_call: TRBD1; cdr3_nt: TGTGCCAGCAGTTGGGACAGGAGCTCCTACGAGCAGTACTTC; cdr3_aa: CASSWDRSSYEQYF
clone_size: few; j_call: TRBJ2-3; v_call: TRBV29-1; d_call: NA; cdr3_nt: TGCACTGGAGGGGACACCCATTTCACAGATACGCAGTATTTT; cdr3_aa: CTGGDTHFTDTQYF
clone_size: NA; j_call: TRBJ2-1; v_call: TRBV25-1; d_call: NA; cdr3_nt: TGTGCCAGCAGGGGGAATGAGCAGTTCTTC; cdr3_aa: CASRGNEQFF
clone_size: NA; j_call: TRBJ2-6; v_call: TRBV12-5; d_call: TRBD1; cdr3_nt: TGTGCTAGTGGACGGACCGGGACAGGGGGCTCTGGGGCCAACGTCCTGACTTTC; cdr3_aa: CASGRTGTGGSGANVLTF
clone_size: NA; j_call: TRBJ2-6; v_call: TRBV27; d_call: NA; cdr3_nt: TGTGCCAGCAGTTTATCAGCAGGGGCCGGGGCCAACGTCCTGACTTTC; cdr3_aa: CASSLSAGAGANVLTF
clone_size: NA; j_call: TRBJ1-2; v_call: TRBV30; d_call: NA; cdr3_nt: TGTGCCTGGAGTGTTACAAGGGGCCAGGAGGGCTACACCTTC; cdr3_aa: CAWSVTRGQEGYTF
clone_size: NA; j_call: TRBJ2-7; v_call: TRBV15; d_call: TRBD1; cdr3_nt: TGTGCCACCAGTGATCCACCGGACAGGGAGCTCTACGAGCAGTACTTC; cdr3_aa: CATSDPPDRELYEQYF
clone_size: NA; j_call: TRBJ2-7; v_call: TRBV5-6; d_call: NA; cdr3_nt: TGTGCCAGCAGCCTTGGGGGTTACAGGGTAACCTACGAGCAGTACTTC; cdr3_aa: CASSLGGYRVTYEQYF
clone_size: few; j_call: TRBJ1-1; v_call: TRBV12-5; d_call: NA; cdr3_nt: TGTGCTAGTGGTCTTCAAAGGCTGTTCTTT; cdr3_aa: CASGLQRLFF
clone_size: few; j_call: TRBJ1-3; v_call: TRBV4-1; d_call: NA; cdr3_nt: TGCGCCAGCAGCGAAATCTCTGGAAACACCATATATTTT; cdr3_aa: CASSEISGNTIYF
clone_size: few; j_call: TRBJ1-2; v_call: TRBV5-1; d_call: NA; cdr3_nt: TGCGCCAGCAGGACGGACGGCCTTTGGGGCTACACCTTC; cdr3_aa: CASRTDGLWGYTF
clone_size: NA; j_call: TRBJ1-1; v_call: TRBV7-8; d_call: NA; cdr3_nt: TGTGCCAGCAGCTTAGCCGGAGGAGCAGCTAAGAACACTGAAGCTTTCTTT; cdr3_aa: CASSLAGGAAKNTEAFF